This T cell receptor beta chain appears in the sequencing data of a study of blood T cell repertoires in COVID-19. Overall study context: There were acute and convalescent COVID-19 samples, and they came from the United States, Italy and Spain. In each case, the material was cDNA or gDNA derived from T cells, B-cell-depleted T cells, or PBMCs.

The CDR3 runs 13 residues. The germline gives CDR1 SGHTA, CDR2 FQGNSA. Deletions cut 2 bases from V and 4 bases from J, with 8 bases between. Original methodology: Amplification of reference gene primers provided the estimated nucleated cell counts. Using immunoSEQ multiplex PCR, the repertoire was profiled, and TCRdb retains in-frame clones only, with some absent. V and J calls plus clone size are reproduced from that table; the DNA served to infer D and trimming. The top ten hold 0.65% to 0.85% of the sample, which has under 250,000 clones, around nine tenths seen once. Seattle patients were enrolled while actively infected and followed longitudinally.

The TCR comes from a man aged 55 to 70 with COVID-19, enrolled during active disease. The chain is built from TRBV7-2 and TRBJ2-5; no clear D gene. Sequenced: peripheral blood. CDR3: CASSLLELETQYF. The CDR3 nucleotides are TGTGCCAGCAGCTTATTGGAGCTAGAGACCCAGTACTTC.